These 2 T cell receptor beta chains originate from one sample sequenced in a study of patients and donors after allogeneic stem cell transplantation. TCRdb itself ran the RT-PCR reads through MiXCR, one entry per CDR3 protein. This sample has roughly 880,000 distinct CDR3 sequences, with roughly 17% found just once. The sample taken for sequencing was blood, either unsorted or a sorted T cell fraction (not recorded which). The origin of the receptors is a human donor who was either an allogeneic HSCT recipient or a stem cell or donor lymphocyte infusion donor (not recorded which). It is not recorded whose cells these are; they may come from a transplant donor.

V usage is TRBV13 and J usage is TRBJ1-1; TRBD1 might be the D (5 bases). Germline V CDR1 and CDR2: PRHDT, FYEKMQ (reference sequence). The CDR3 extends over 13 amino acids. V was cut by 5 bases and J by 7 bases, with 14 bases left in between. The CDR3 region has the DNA TGTGCCAGCAGCCTGGGGGGGTACAGTGAAGCTTTCTTT. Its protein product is CASSLGGYSEAFF.

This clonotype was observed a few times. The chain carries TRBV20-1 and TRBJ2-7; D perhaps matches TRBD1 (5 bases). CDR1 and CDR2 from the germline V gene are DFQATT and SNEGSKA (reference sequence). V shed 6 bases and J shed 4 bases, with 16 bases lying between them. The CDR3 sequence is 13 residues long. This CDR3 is CSAGQGSTYEQYF. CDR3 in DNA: TGCAGTGCAGGGCAGGGCAGTACTTACGAGCAGTACTTC.